The 25 T cell receptor beta chains listed next were all sequenced from one sample in a study of cytomegalovirus exposure and HLA in healthy donors. Primers for the PCR totalled 60 Vbeta and 13 Jbeta. Repertoires were generated with immunoSEQ multiplex PCR, while TCRdb's copy carries only in-frame clones and drops some. This table has about 160,000 clones, roughly 80% appearing once. The sequenced sample consisted of PBMCs. Every receptor here comes from a human donor in good health.

The chain recombines TRBV9 with TRBJ1-2; the D is unclear. The V gene's germline CDR1 is SGDLS and CDR2 YYNGEE. Deletions cut 0 bases from V and 0 bases from J, with 9 bases between. CDR3 size: 15 residues. CDR3 sequence reads: CASSVAAGPNYGYTF. DNA of the CDR3: TGTGCCAGCAGCGTAGCTGCGGGCCCTAACTATGGCTACACCTTC.

This clone has just a few counts. The CDR3 sequence: CASSDSTGISSYNSPLHF. The DNA of the CDR3 is TGTGCCAGCAGTGACTCGACAGGGATCAGCTCCTATAATTCACCCCTCCACTTT. J is TRBJ1-6 and V is TRBV2, with 7 bases matching TRBD1. Germline CDR1 is SNHLY and CDR2 is FYNNEI. This CDR3 region has 18 residues. V lost 3 bases and J lost 0; bases outside the gene matches: 8.

This clone was recorded only once. The chain carries TRBV27 and TRBJ2-3; 8 positions match TRBD2. CDR1 MNHEY and CDR2 SMNVEV come from the germline V gene (reference sequence). V lost 1 base and J lost 0; bases outside the gene matches: 3. The CDR3 is 16 amino acids. CDR3 loop: CASSLWGGGSTDTQYF. The CDR3 coding sequence is TGTGCCAGCAGTTTATGGGGCGGGGGGAGCACAGATACGCAGTATTTT.

The chain carries TRBV5-1 and TRBJ2-3; 7 nucleotides agree with TRBD2. The CDR3 is 15 residues long. Germline V lookup: CDR1 SGHRS, CDR2 YFSETQ. The junction had 8 bases not matched to a gene; V was cut back by 4 bases and J by 3 bases. This CDR3 reads CASSPRGSGTDTQYF. CDR3 nucleotides: TGCGCCAGCAGCCCCCGCGGTAGCGGGACAGATACGCAGTATTTT. The whole variable domain, filled in from reference TRBV5-1 and TRBJ2-3, reads KAGVTQTPRYLIKTRGQQVTLSCSPISGHRSVSWYQQTPGQGLQFLFEYFSETQRNKGNFPGRFSGRQFSNSRSEMNVSTLELGDSALYLCASSPRGSGTDTQYFGPGTRLTVL.

This chain joins TRBV4-3 and TRBJ2-1; D may be TRBD2 (5 bases). Germline CDR1 and CDR2: LGHNA and YSLEER. The CDR3 is 13 residues long. V shed 3 bases and J shed 9 bases, with 12 bases lying between them. The CDR3 sequence: CASSQGEEREQFF. CDR3 coding DNA: TGCGCCAGCAGCCAGGGAGAGGAGCGTGAGCAGTTCTTC.

Concerning this clone itself: At one end the junction does not follow the germline gene, possibly because of a read error. V is TRBV5-6 and J is TRBJ2-7; tentatively, D is TRBD1 (5 bases). Germline V lookup: CDR1 SGHDT, CDR2 YYEEEE. CDR3 size: 11 residues. In DNA form, the CDR3 reads TGTGCCAGCAGCTTGGTCAGGGAAACACACTTC. This gives the protein CASSLVRETHF.

This chain uses TRBV6-5 with TRBJ1-1; D is perhaps TRBD1 (5 bases). The V end lost 6 bases, the J end lost 4 bases, and 18 bases lay between the germline ends. Germline CDR1 reads MNHEY; CDR2 reads SVGAGI. The CDR3 runs 15 residues. The CDR3 DNA reads TGTGCCAGCAGAGACCTCGGGGGGGATAGCACTGAAGCTTTCTTT. Translation: CASRDLGGDSTEAFF.

The chain's CDR3 is CASSYSGVYGYTF. For the CDR3, the DNA is TGTGCCAGCAGTTACTCAGGGGTATATGGCTACACCTTC. The chain has TRBV6-5 and TRBJ1-2; perhaps TRBD1 as D (5 bases). V dropped 0 bases and J dropped 5 bases, with 7 bases sitting between them. The CDR3 contains 13 residues. Germline V lookup: CDR1 MNHEY, CDR2 SVGAGI.

This clone has only one observation. V gene TRBV19 combines with J gene TRBJ1-3; D not resolved. Germline V gene data show CDR1 as LNHDA and CDR2 as SQIVND (reference sequence). Between the trimmed V and J ends, which lost 3 bases and 0 bases, there was a span of 15 bases. The CDR3 sequence is 17 residues long. The CDR3 bases are TGTGCCAGTAGTATCTATTCCGGGTTCAGCTCTGGAAACACCATATATTTT. It is translated as CASSIYSGFSSGNTIYF. The full variable domain, rest sourced from reference TRBV19 and TRBJ1-3, is DGGITQSPKYLFRKEGQNVTLSCEQNLNHDAMYWYRQDPGQGLRLIYYSQIVNDFQKGDIAEGYSVSREKKESFPLTVTSAQKNPTAFYLCASSIYSGFSSGNTIYFGEGSWLTVV.

This sequence joins TRBV5-1 and TRBJ1-1, with TRBD1 matching 7 bases. V shed 6 bases and J 2 bases; nucleotides not matched to a gene: 7. This CDR3 comprises 14 residues. The germline V gene has CDR1 SGHRS and CDR2 YFSETQ. The CDR3 protein is CASNLQGFNTEAFF. The CDR3 DNA reads as TGCGCCAGCAACCTACAGGGGTTCAACACTGAAGCTTTCTTT.

The rearrangement uses TRBV27 and TRBJ2-3, with TRBD2 matching 8 bases. The V segment lost 2 bases and the J segment 4 bases; nucleotides outside the gene matches: 5. The CDR3 spans 15 residues. Germline CDR1 MNHEY, CDR2 SMNVEV (reference sequence). CDR3 residues: CASSLPGGGADTQYF. As DNA, the CDR3 is TGTGCCAGCAGTTTACCCGGGGGGGGCGCAGATACGCAGTATTTT.

This sequence joins TRBV14 and TRBJ2-1; a weak D match, TRBD2 (7 bases). CDR1 SGHDN and CDR2 FVKESK come from the germline V gene. The CDR3 loop spans 17 amino acids. Trimming took 4 bases from V and 6 from J, leaving 22 bases between them. The CDR3 coding sequence is TGTGCCAGCAGCCCCTCCCGGGGGGCGGGGGCCCGCAATGAGCAGTTCTTC. Residues: CASSPSRGAGARNEQFF.

V and J are TRBV4-1 and TRBJ1-5; D remains ambiguous. This CDR3 spans 14 amino acids. CDR1 and CDR2 (germline): MGHRA, YSYEKL. Trimming stripped 3 bases from V and 8 bases from J, with 14 bases between. The CDR3 reads CASSHEHRSEPQHF. CDR3 sequence (DNA): TGCGCCAGCAGCCATGAGCACCGTAGCGAGCCCCAGCATTTT.

This rearrangement joins TRBV4-1 to TRBJ2-2, with D maybe TRBD2 (7 bases). Germline V CDR1 and CDR2: MGHRA, YSYEKL. The CDR3 is made up of 19 amino acids. V dropped 3 bases and J dropped 5 bases, with 25 bases sitting between them. CDR3 bases: TGCGCCAGCAGCCACCTCCCCGGCGGGGGCATTACAGGGACCGGGGAGCTGTTTTTT. Protein product: CASSHLPGGGITGTGELFF.

This clone was recorded only once. V gene TRBV9 combines with J gene TRBJ1-2, with 7 bases identical to TRBD1. The CDR3 runs to 12 residues. J was trimmed by 5 bases and V by 8 bases; bases with no gene match: 6. CDR1 and CDR2 from the germline V gene are SGDLS and YYNGEE. The CDR3 here is CASYDRAYGYTF. CDR3 sequence (DNA): TGTGCCAGTTACGACAGGGCTTATGGCTACACCTTC.

V is TRBV2 and J is TRBJ1-5; 7 bases are a match to TRBD1. The CDR3 runs 14 residues. Looked up from germline, CDR1 is SNHLY and CDR2 is FYNNEI. With 3 bases clipped from V and 7 bases from J, the junction kept 6 bases outside the gene matches. For the CDR3, the DNA is TGTGCCAGCAGTGAGCTAGGGGGCGGGCAGCCCCAGCATTTT. Encoded protein: CASSELGGGQPQHF.

The rearrangement uses TRBV7-9 and TRBJ2-3; a weak D match, TRBD2 (5 bases). The CDR3 consists of 12 residues. The germline V and J ends were trimmed by 6 bases and 6 bases, with 10 bases remaining between them. Germline V gene lookup returns CDR1 SEHNR and CDR2 FQNEAQ (reference sequence). This CDR3 is CASSKTGDTQYF. The CDR3 bases are TGTGCCAGCAGTAAGACGGGGGATACGCAGTATTTT.

The genes are TRBV6-6 and TRBJ2-7; the match to TRBD1 covers 7 bases. The CDR3 has 13 amino acids. J lost 2 bases, V lost 7 bases, and 5 bases had no gene match. Germline lookup yields CDR1 MNHNY and CDR2 SVGAGI (reference sequence). The CDR3, as DNA: TGTGCCAGCACCAAGACAGGGACCTACGAGCAGTACTTC. Its translation: CASTKTGTYEQYF.

This chain connects TRBV10-3 to TRBJ2-2; TRBD2 matches at 13 bases. The germline gives CDR1 ENHRY, CDR2 SYGVKD. The length of the CDR3 is 16 residues. V dropped 6 bases and J dropped 1; count of bases not matched to a gene: 2. The CDR3 DNA reads as TGTGCCATCAGCCGGACTAGCGGGAGGAACACCGGGGAGCTGTTTTTT. Translated, it gives CAISRTSGRNTGELFF.

This chain links TRBV4-2 with TRBJ2-3, with 9 bases fitting TRBD2. With V trimmed by 0 bases and J by 1 base, 8 bases remained unmatched. This CDR3 spans 18 amino acids. CDR1 is LGHNA, CDR2 YNFKEQ, per germline. CDR3 sequence: CASSQELGGGAGTDTQYF. The DNA of the CDR3 is TGTGCCAGCAGCCAAGAATTAGGCGGGGGGGCGGGCACAGATACGCAGTATTTT.

The sample holds a few counts of this clone. V usage is TRBV10-3 and J usage is TRBJ2-5, with a weak D call TRBD1 (6 bases). The ends were cut back, 8 bases at V and 2 bases at J, with 12 bases in the middle. Germline CDR1 reads ENHRY; CDR2 reads SYGVKD. This CDR3 spans 13 amino acids. DNA for the CDR3: TGTGCCATCCAAAACAGGGAGCAAGAGACCCAGTACTTC. Protein: CAIQNREQETQYF.

The chain joins TRBV29-1 to TRBJ1-4, with 8 bases that match TRBD1. Germline lookup yields CDR1 SQVTM and CDR2 ANQGSEA. After removal of 7 bases from V and 5 bases from J, the junction contained 3 bases not matched to a gene. The CDR3 extends over 12 amino acids. The DNA of the CDR3 is TGCAGCGGACAGGGGATAAATGAAAAACTGTTTTTT. It specifies CSGQGINEKLFF.

The rearrangement links TRBV25-1 to TRBJ2-1; D ambiguous. V was shortened by 2 bases and J by 3 bases, with 8 bases between the two germline ends. CDR3 size: 14 residues. The germline CDR1 and CDR2 sequences are MGHDK and SYGVNS. CDR3 sequence: CASSEPSGYNEQFF. The DNA of the CDR3 is TGTGCCAGCAGTGAACCGTCGGGCTACAATGAGCAGTTCTTC.

The chain couples TRBV25-1 to TRBJ2-3, with TRBD2 matching over 12 bases. This CDR3 spans 15 amino acids. V gave up 10 bases and J gave up 6 bases; unmatched junction bases: 11. Germline V gives CDR1 MGHDK, CDR2 SYGVNS. The chain's CDR3 is CATEDGLAGSDTQYF. The CDR3 DNA follows: TGTGCCACAGAGGACGGACTAGCGGGGTCCGATACGCAGTATTTT.

The CDR3 protein is CATNIGLAGGLDTQYF. The CDR3 nucleotides are TGTGCCACAAACATCGGACTAGCGGGGGGGCTTGATACGCAGTATTTT. The gene calls are TRBV10-3 and TRBJ2-3; 15 nucleotides line up with TRBD2. The junction had 11 bases not matched to a gene; V was cut back by 10 bases and J by 6 bases. The germline V gene has CDR1 ENHRY and CDR2 SYGVKD. The CDR3 extends over 16 amino acids.